This T cell receptor beta chain was captured in a study of human T cells and chemical hapten exposure. Overall study context: Researchers reported sensitizing a roughly 2 cm by roughly 2 cm upper inner arm skin site with 2% DPC. General study findings and limits: Those TCRs sitting above 1 in 1000 frequency stayed the same with DPC sensitization.

MiXCR was run by TCRdb on the RACE reads, yielding one entry per CDR3 protein. The sample holds about 380,000 distinct CDR3 sequences, roughly 5.3% seen once. Time point indicated: pre-sensitization, week 0. Sample treatment: therapeutic diphenylcyclopropenone sensitization with weekly scalp DPC. Investigators collected blood before applying each patch test. This clonotype was detected ten times or more. The target antigen is unknown. Germline assignment: CDR1 MNHEY and CDR2 SVGAGI. V was trimmed by 6 bases and J by 4 bases, leaving 9 bases between them. The CDR3 is made up of 12 amino acids. The chain recombines TRBV6-5 with TRBJ1-1; possible D gene TRBD1, 5 bases. The sequence came from a woman aged 50 to 65 with alopecia areata. Some clones in this sample may be carry-over from other donors' samples. Source: whole blood, taken in connection with sensitization to the hapten diphenylcyclopropenone (DPC). CDR3 protein: CASRRQGTEAFF. For the CDR3, the DNA is TGTGCCAGCAGGAGGCAGGGCACTGAAGCTTTCTTT.